This T cell receptor beta chain was obtained from a study of cytomegalovirus exposure and HLA in healthy donors (dated by TCRdb to the late 2010s). A note on the overall study: According to a later analysis, the approximately 120 validation repertoires were produced on the same platform as the 666 repertoires of the first cohort. The study combined high-throughput TCR immunosequencing, statistical association of individual TCRs with disease status, and machine learning to predict cytomegalovirus infection status. The study was designed to test whether signatures of past pathogen exposure could be identified by cataloging public T cell receptors. In addition to the first cohort of 666 subjects, a separate validation cohort of approximately 120 different subjects was used.

Donors formed part of the validation cohort, which comprised about 120 subjects and was distinct from the first cohort of some 700 subjects. The junction shows trimming of 2 bases on V and 4 bases on J, and the gene matches do not reach 10 bases of it. Taken from the germline V gene, the CDR1 and CDR2 loops are SGHVS and FNYEAQ. The CDR3 sequence holds 17 residues, the cysteine and phenylalanine included. Only CDR3 DNA remains: 51 bases, in frame from the first base. Study-level results and caveats: In vitro tests confirmed that three of the cytomegalovirus-associated TCR beta chains recognize cytomegalovirus antigens. The authors suggested that the approach could potentially be generalized to other disease states and immunological phenotypes. A later analysis had no HLA typing for the validation cohort, so co-occurrence there was scored across all 110 or so repertoires. Most TCR sequences were observed very rarely across donors, whereas some public TCRs were present in many individuals. The study gave a list of 150 to 200 TCR beta chains associated with cytomegalovirus. Of the cluster scores, about 94% were above 0 in a later analysis, which found that TCRs clustered in the first cohort also tended to co-occur in the 120 validation repertoires. The classifier was reported to diagnose cytomegalovirus status with high specificity and sensitivity in both the original and validation cohorts.

Of note for this clone: Its antigen remains undetermined. There are no base qualities to consult, and no much larger clone falls within one base.

Library generation was performed with the immunoSEQ multiplex PCR assay. Regarding the original processing steps: A statistical classification framework was built to diagnose cytomegalovirus status from the catalog of TCR beta chain sequences. TCRdb stores this immuneACCESS table with in-frame sequences only. Part of the clones is absent; in the studies checked, under half of the shortfall reflects unresolved V genes, and no reason is known for the rest. That table supplies the V and J calls and clone size; D and trimming were determined from the DNA. The table for this sample lists approximately 150,000 clones; around 86% of them were counted only once. Of the sample, roughly 2.7% is held by the ten largest clones.

The receptor comes from a man younger than 35 in good health and CMV-seropositive. The source material was PBMCs. The chain links TRBV7-6 with TRBJ2-2, with 7 bases aligning to TRBD1. The bases are TGTGCCAGCAGCTTATATATTGGACAGGCCGGCACCGGGGAGCTGTTTTTT. Its translation reads: CASSLYIGQAGTGELFF.